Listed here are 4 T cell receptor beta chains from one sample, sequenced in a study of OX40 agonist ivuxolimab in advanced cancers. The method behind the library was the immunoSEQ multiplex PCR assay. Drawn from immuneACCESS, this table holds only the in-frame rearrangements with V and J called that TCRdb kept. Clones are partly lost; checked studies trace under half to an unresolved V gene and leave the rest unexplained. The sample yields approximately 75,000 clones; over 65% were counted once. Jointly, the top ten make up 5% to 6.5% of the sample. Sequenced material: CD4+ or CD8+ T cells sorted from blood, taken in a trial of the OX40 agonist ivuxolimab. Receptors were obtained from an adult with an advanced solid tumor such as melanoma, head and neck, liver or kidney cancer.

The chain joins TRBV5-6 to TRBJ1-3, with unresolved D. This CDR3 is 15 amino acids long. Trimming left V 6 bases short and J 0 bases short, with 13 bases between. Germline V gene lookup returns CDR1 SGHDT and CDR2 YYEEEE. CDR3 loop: CASTVTSRSGNTIYF. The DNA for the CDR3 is TGTGCCAGCACCGTTACAAGCCGCTCTGGAAACACCATATATTTT. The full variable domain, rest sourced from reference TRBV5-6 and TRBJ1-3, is DAGVTQSPTHLIKTRGQQVTLRCSPKSGHDTVSWYQQALGQGPQFIFQYYEEEERQRGNFPDRFSGHQFPNYSSELNVNALLLGDSALYLCASTVTSRSGNTIYFGEGSWLTVV.

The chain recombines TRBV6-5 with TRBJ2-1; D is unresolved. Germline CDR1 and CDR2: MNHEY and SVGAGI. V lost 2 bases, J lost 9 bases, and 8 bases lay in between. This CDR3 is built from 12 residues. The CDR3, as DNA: TGTGCCAGCAGTTACGGTTGGGGTGAGCAGTTCTTC. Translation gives CASSYGWGEQFF.

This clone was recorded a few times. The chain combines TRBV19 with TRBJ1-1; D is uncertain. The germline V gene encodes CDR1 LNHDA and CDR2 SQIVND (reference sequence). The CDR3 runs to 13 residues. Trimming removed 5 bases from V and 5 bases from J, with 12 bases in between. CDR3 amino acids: CASSLGKGTEAFF. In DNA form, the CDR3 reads TGTGCCAGTAGTCTTGGGAAAGGGACTGAAGCTTTCTTT.

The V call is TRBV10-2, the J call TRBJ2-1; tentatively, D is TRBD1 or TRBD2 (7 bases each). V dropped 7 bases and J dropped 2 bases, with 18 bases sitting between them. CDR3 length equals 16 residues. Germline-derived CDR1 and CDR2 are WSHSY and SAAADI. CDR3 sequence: CASTGGAGRTYNEQFF. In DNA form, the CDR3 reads TGCGCCAGCACAGGGGGGGCAGGGCGTACCTACAATGAGCAGTTCTTC.